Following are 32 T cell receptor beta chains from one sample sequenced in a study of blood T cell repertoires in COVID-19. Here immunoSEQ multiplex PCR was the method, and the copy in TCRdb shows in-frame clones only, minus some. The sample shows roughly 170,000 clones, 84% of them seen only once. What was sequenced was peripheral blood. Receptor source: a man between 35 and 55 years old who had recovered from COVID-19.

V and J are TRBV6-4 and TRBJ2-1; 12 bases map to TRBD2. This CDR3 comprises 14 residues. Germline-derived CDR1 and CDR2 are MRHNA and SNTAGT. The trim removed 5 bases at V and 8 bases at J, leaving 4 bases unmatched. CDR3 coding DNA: TGTGCCAGCAGTCCCACTAGCGGGAGGTATGAGCAGTTCTTC. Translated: CASSPTSGRYEQFF.

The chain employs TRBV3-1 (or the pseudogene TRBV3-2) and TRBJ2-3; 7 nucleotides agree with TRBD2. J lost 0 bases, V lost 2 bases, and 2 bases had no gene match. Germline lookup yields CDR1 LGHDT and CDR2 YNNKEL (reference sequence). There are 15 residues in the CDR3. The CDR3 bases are TGTGCCAGCAGCCAAACTAGCGCTAGCACAGATACGCAGTATTTT. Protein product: CASSQTSASTDTQYF.

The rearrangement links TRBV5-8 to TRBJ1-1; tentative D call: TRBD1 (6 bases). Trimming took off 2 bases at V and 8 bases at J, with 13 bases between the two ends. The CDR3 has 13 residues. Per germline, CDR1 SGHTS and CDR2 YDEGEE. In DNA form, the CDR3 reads TGTGCCAGCAGCTTCGACAGGAAATACGAAGCTTTCTTT. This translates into CASSFDRKYEAFF.

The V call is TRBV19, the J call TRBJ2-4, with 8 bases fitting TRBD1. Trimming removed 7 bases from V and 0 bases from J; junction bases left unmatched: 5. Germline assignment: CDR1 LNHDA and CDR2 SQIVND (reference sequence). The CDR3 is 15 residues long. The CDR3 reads CASTAGTGAKNIQYF. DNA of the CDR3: TGTGCCAGTACCGCCGGGACAGGAGCCAAAAACATTCAGTACTTC.

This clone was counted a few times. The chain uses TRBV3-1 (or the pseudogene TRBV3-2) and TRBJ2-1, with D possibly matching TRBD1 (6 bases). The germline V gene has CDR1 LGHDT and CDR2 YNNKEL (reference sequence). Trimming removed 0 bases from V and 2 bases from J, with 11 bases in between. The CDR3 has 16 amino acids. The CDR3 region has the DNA TGTGCCAGCAGCCAAGACTGGGACACCGCCTACAATGAGCAGTTCTTC. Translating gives CASSQDWDTAYNEQFF.

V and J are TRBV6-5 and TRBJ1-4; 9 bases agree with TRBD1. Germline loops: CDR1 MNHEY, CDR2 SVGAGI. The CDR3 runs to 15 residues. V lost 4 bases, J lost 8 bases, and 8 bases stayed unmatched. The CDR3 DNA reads TGTGCCAGCAGTTCACTAGGGGACAGGGACGAAAAACTGTTTTTT. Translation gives CASSSLGDRDEKLFF.

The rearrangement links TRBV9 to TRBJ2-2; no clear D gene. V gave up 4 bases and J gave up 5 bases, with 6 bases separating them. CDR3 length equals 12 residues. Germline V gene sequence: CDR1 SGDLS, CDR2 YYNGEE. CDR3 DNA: TGTGCCAGCAGCTATATGACCGGGGAGCTGTTTTTT. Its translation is CASSYMTGELFF.

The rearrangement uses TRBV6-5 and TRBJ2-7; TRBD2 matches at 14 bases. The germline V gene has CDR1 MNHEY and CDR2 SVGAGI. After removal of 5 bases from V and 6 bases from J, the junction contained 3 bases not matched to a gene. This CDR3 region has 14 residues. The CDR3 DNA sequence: TGTGCCAGCAGTAATGGACTAGCGGGGGGCGAGCAGTACTTC. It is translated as CASSNGLAGGEQYF.

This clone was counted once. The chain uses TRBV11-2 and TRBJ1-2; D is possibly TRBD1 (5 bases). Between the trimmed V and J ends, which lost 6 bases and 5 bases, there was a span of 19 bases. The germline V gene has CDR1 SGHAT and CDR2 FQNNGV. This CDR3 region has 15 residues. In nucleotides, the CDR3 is TGTGCCAGCAGACACGCCCGGCAGGGCCGGTATGGCTACACCTTC. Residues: CASRHARQGRYGYTF.

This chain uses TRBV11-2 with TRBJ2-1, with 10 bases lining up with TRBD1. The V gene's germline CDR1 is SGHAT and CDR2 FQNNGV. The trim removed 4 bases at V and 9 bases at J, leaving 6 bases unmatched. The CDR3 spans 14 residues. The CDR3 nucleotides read TGTGCCAGCAGCTCAGGACAGGGGGTGACTGAGCAGTTCTTC. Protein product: CASSSGQGVTEQFF.

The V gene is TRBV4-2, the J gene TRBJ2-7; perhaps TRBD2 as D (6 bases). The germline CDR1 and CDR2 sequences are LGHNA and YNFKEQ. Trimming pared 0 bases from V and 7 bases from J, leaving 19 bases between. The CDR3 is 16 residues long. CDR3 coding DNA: TGTGCCAGCAGCCAAGAGGGGACTCTCGGCCTCAAGGAGCAGTACTTC. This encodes CASSQEGTLGLKEQYF.

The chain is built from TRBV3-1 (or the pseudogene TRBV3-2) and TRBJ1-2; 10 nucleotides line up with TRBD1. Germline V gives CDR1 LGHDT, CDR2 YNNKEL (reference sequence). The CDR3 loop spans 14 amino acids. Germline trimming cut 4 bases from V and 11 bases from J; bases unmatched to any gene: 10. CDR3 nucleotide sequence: TGTGCCAGCAGCCCGGGACAGGGGATATTCTTGTACACCTTC. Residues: CASSPGQGIFLYTF.

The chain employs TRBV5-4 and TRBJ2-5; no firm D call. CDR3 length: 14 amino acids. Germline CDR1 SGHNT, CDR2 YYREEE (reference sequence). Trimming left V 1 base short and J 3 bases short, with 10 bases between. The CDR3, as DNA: TGTGCCAGCAGCTTGTCTCTGGGCAAAGAGACCCAGTACTTC. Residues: CASSLSLGKETQYF.

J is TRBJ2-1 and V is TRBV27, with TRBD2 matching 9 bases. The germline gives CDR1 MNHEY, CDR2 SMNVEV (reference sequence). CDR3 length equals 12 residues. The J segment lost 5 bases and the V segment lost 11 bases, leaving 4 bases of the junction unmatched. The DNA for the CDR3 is TGTGCCGTGACTAGCGGAAACAATGAGCAGTTCTTC. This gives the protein CAVTSGNNEQFF.

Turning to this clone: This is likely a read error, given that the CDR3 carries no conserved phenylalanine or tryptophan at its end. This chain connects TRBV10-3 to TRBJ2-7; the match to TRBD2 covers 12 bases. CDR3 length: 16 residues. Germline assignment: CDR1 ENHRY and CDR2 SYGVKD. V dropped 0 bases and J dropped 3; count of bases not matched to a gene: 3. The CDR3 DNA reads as TGTGCCATCAGTGAGTCGAGGGGACTAGCGGGCTACGAGCAGTACCTC. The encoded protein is CAISESRGLAGYEQYL.

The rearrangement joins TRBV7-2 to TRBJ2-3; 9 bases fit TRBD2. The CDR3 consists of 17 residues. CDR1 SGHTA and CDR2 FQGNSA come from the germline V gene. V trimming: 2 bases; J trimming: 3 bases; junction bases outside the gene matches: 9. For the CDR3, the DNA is TGTGCCAGCAGCTTAAAGACCGGCGGGGGGGCAACAGATACGCAGTATTTT. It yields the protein CASSLKTGGGATDTQYF.

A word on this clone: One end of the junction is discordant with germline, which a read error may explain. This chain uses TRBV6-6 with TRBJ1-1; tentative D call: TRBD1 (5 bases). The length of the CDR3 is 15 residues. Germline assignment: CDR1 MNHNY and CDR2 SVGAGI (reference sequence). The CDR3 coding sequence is TGTGCCGGCAGACACCAGGGACTGCCGAACACTGAAGCTTTCTTT. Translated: CAGRHQGLPNTEAFF.

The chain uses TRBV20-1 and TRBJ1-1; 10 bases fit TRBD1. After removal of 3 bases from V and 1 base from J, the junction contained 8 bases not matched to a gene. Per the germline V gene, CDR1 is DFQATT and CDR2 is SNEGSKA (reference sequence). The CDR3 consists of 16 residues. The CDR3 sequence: CSASRQGAGANTEAFF. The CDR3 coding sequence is TGCAGTGCTAGTAGACAGGGGGCGGGGGCGAACACTGAAGCTTTCTTT.

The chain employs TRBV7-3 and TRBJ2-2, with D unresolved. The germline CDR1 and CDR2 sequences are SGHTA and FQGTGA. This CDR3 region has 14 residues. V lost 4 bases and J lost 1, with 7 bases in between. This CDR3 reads CASSSYGNTGELFF. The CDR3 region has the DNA TGTGCCAGCAGCTCCTACGGGAACACCGGGGAGCTGTTTTTT.

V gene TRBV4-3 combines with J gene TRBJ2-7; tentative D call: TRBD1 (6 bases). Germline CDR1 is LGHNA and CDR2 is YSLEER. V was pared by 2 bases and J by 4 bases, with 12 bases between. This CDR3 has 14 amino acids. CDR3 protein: CASSQKQGWYEQYF. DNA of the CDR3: TGCGCCAGCAGCCAAAAGCAGGGGTGGTACGAGCAGTACTTC.

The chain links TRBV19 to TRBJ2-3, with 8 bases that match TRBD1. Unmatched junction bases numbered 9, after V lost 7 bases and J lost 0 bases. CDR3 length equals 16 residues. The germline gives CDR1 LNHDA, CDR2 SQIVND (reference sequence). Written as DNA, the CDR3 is TGTGCCAGTACAGACAGGGGCGGCAGTAGCACAGATACGCAGTATTTT. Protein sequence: CASTDRGGSSTDTQYF.

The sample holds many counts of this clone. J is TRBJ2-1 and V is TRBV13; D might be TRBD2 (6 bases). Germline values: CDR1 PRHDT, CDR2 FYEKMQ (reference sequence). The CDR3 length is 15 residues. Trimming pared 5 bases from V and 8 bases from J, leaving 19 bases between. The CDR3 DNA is TGTGCCAGCAGCGACCGGGACTCCCGGGGAGATGAGCAGTTCTTC. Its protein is CASSDRDSRGDEQFF.

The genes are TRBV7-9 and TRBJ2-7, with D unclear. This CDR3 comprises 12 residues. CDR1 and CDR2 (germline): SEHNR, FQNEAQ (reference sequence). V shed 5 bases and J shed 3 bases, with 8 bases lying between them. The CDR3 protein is CASSPISYEQYF. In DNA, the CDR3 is TGTGCCAGCAGCCCGATTAGCTACGAGCAGTACTTC. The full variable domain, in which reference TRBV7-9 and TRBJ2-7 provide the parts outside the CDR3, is DTGVSQNPRHKITKRGQNVTFRCDPISEHNRLYWYRQTLGQGPEFLTYFQNEAQLEKSRLLSDRFSAERPKGSFSTLEIQRTEQGDSAMYLCASSPISYEQYFGPGTRLTVT.

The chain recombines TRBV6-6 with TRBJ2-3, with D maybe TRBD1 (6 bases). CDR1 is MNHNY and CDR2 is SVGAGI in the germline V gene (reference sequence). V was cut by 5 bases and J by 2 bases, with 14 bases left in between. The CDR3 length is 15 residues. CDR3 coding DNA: TGTGCCAGCAGTCGGGTACAGGGCCTCACAGATACGCAGTATTTT. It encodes CASSRVQGLTDTQYF.

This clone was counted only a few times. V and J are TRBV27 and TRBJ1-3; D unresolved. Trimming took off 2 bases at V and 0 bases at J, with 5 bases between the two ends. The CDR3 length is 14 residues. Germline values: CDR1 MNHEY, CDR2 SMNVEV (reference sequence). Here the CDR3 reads CASSLRGSGNTIYF. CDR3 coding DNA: TGTGCCAGCAGTTTACGGGGCTCTGGAAACACCATATATTTT.

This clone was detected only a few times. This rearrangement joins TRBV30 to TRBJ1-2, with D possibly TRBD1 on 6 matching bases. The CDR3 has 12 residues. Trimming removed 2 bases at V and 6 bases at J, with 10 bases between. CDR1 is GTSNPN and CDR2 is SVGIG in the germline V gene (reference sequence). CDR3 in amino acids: CAWSTTGNGYTF. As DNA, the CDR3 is TGTGCCTGGAGTACGACAGGCAATGGCTACACCTTC.

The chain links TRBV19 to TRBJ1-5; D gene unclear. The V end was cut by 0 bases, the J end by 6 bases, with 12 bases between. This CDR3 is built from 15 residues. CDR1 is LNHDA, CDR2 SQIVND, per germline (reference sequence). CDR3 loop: CASSIDLGEAQPQHF. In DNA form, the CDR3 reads TGTGCCAGTAGTATAGATCTGGGTGAGGCTCAGCCCCAGCATTTT.

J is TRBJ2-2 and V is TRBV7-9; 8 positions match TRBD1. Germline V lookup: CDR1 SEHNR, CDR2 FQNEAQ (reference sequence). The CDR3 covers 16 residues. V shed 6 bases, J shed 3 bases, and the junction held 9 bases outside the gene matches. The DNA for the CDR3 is TGTGCCAGCAGTTATAACAGGGGGTTCGACACCGGGGAGCTGTTTTTT. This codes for CASSYNRGFDTGELFF.

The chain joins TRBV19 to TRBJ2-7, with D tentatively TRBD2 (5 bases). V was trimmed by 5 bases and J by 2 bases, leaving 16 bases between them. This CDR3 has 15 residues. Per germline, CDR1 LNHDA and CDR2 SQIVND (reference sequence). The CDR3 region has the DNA TGTGCCAGTAGTCTGCACCTCAACGGGGCCTACGAGCAGTACTTC. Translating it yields CASSLHLNGAYEQYF. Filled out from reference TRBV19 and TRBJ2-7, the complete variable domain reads DGGITQSPKYLFRKEGQNVTLSCEQNLNHDAMYWYRQDPGQGLRLIYYSQIVNDFQKGDIAEGYSVSREKKESFPLTVTSAQKNPTAFYLCASSLHLNGAYEQYFGPGTRLTVT.

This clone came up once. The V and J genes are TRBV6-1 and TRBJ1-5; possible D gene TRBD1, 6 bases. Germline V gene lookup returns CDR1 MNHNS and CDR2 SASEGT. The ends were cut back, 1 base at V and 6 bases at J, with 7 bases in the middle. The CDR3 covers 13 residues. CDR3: CASSEDRVQPQHF. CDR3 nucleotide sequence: TGTGCCAGCAGTGAAGACAGGGTTCAGCCCCAGCATTTT.

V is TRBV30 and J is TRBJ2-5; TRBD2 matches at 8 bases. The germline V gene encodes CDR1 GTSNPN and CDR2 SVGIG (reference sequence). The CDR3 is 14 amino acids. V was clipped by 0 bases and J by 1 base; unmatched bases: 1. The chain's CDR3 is CAWSVAGGQETQYF. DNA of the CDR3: TGTGCCTGGAGTGTCGCGGGGGGCCAAGAGACCCAGTACTTC.

The CDR3 region is CASSGRARNGELFF. In DNA form, the CDR3 reads TGTGCCAGTAGTGGCAGGGCGAGGAACGGGGAGCTGTTTTTT. The rearrangement joins TRBV19 to TRBJ2-2; D possibly corresponds to TRBD1 (5 bases). V was clipped by 5 bases and J by 7 bases, with 14 bases between them. Germline CDR1 and CDR2: LNHDA and SQIVND (reference sequence). CDR3 length: 14 amino acids.